Following are 9 T cell receptor beta chains from one sample sequenced in a study of cytomegalovirus exposure and HLA in healthy donors. Vbeta (60) and Jbeta (13) primers were used in the PCR. Sequencing used immunoSEQ multiplex PCR; TCRdb keeps in-frame clones, though not all of them. The sample lists over 100,000 clones, about 76% occurring once. The sequenced sample consisted of PBMCs. These receptors were obtained from a middle-aged man in good health and CMV-seronegative.

The CDR3 is CASSLSGDEQYF. The CDR3 coding sequence is TGTGCCAGCTCCCTATCCGGGGACGAGCAGTACTTC. This chain joins TRBV18 and TRBJ2-7, with D tentatively TRBD2 (5 bases). Germline V gene sequence: CDR1 KGHSH, CDR2 LQKENI. With 6 bases removed from V and 5 bases from J, the gap between germline ends came to 11 bases. The CDR3 runs 12 residues.

This chain joins TRBV4-1 and TRBJ2-1; D is uncertain. The germline V and J ends were trimmed by 3 bases and 10 bases, with 10 bases remaining between them. The germline gives CDR1 MGHRA, CDR2 YSYEKL. The CDR3 has 12 amino acids. The CDR3: CASSHNGEEQFF. CDR3 nucleotide sequence: TGCGCCAGCAGCCACAATGGTGAGGAGCAGTTCTTC.

The chain combines TRBV7-2 with TRBJ2-5; D is perhaps TRBD2 (6 bases). CDR3 size: 15 residues. Germline V gene data show CDR1 as SGHTA and CDR2 as FQGNSA. Between the trimmed V and J ends, which lost 4 bases and 5 bases, there was a span of 17 bases. This CDR3 is CASSWPGLEWETQYF. CDR3 DNA sequence: TGTGCCAGCAGCTGGCCGGGACTGGAATGGGAGACCCAGTACTTC. The variable domain in full, completed from reference TRBV7-2 and TRBJ2-5, reads GAGVSQSPSNKVTEKGKDVELRCDPISGHTALYWYRQSLGQGLEFLIYFQGNSAPDKSGLPSDRFSAERTGGSVSTLTIQRTQQEDSAVYLCASSWPGLEWETQYFGPGTRLLVL.

CDR3 coding DNA: TGTGCCAGCTCACCTTCACGGGGGAACACTGAAGCTTTCTTT. This gives the protein CASSPSRGNTEAFF. The chain combines TRBV18 with TRBJ1-1; D is unresolved. Germline V lookup: CDR1 KGHSH, CDR2 LQKENI. V lost 3 bases, J lost 1 base, and 9 bases lay in between. This CDR3 comprises 14 residues.

The chain links TRBV6-4 to TRBJ2-5, with 9 bases aligning to TRBD1. This CDR3 comprises 15 residues. In germline, CDR1 is MRHNA, CDR2 SNTAGT. Trimming at V came to 6 bases and at J to 3 bases, leaving 8 bases not matched to a gene. Here the CDR3 reads CASSATGGTEETQYF. The CDR3 nucleotides read TGTGCCAGCAGCGCGACAGGGGGGACGGAAGAGACCCAGTACTTC.

This rearrangement joins TRBV6-4 to TRBJ2-1; the match to TRBD2 covers 7 bases. Germline V gives CDR1 MRHNA, CDR2 SNTAGT. The junction had 15 bases not matched to a gene; V was cut back by 9 bases and J by 4 bases. CDR3 length equals 16 residues. The CDR3: CASIPPGGLKYNEQFF. The CDR3 coding sequence is TGTGCCAGTATCCCTCCCGGGGGGTTAAAATACAATGAGCAGTTCTTC.

The chain has TRBV9 and TRBJ2-7, with a weak D call TRBD2 (6 bases). The CDR3 sequence is 16 residues long. V shed 0 bases and J shed 0 bases, with 13 bases lying between them. Germline-derived CDR1 and CDR2 are SGDLS and YYNGEE. The CDR3 DNA sequence: TGTGCCAGCAGCGTAGGGGGGGATGGGAGCTCCTACGAGCAGTACTTC. Protein: CASSVGGDGSSYEQYF.

This clone was observed a few times. V and J are TRBV6-1 and TRBJ1-4, with 7 bases lining up with TRBD1. The J segment lost 5 bases and the V segment lost 2 bases, leaving 5 bases of the junction unmatched. The CDR3 consists of 15 residues. Germline V gene data show CDR1 as MNHNS and CDR2 as SASEGT. This CDR3 reads CASSEIGTENEKLFF. In DNA form, the CDR3 reads TGTGCCAGCAGTGAAATCGGGACAGAAAATGAAAAACTGTTTTTT.

A few counts support this clone. The chain joins TRBV7-2 to TRBJ2-7; the D is unclear. The V gene's germline CDR1 is SGHTA and CDR2 FQGNSA. The CDR3 has 14 residues. V dropped 1 base and J dropped 1 base, with 8 bases sitting between them. CDR3 region: CASSLVVPSYEQYF. DNA of the CDR3: TGTGCCAGCAGCTTAGTAGTTCCTTCCTACGAGCAGTACTTC.